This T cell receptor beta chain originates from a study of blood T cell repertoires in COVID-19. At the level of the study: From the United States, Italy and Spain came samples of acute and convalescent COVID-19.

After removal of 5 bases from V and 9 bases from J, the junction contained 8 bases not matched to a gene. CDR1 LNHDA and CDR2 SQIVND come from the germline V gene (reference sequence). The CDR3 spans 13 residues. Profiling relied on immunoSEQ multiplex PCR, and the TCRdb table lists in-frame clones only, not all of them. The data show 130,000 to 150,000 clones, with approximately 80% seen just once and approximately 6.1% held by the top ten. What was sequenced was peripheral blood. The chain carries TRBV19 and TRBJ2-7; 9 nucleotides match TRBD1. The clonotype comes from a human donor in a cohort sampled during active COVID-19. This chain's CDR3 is CASSPGQGNGQYF. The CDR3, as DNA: TGTGCCAGTAGTCCCGGACAGGGGAATGGGCAGTACTTC.